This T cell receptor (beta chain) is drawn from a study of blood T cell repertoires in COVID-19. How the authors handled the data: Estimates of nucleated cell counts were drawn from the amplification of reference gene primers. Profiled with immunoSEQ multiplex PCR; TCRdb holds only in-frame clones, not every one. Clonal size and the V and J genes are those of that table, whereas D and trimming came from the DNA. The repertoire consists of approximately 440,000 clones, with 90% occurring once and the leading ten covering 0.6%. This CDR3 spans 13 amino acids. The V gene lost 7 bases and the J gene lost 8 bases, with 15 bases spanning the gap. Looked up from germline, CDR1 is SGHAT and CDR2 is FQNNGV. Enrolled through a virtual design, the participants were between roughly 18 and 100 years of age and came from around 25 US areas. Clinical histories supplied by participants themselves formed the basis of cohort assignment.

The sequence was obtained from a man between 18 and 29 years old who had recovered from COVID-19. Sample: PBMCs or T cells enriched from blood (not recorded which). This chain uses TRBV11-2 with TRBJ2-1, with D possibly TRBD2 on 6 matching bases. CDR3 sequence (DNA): TGTGCCAGCAACGGGAGAAGCTTGGATGAGCAGTTCTTC. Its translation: CASNGRSLDEQFF. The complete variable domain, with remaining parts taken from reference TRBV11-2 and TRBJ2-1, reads EAGVAQSPRYKIIEKRQSVAFWCNPISGHATLYWYQQILGQGPKLLIQFQNNGVVDDSQLPKDRFSAERLKGVDSTLKIQPAKLEDSAVYLCASNGRSLDEQFFGPGTRLTVL.